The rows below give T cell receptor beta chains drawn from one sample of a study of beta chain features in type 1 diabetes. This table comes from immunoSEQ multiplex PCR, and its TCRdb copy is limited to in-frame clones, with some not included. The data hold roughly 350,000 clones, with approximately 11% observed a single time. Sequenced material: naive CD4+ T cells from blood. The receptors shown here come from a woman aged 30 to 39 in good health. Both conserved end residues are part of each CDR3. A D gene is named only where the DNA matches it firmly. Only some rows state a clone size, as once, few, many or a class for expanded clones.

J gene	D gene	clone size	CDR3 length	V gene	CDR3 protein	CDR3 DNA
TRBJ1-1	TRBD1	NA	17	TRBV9	CASSVGVGRGRGTEAFF	TGTGCCAGCAGCGTAGGGGTGGGCAGGGGGCGCGGTACTGAAGCTTTCTTT
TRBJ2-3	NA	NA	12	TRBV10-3	CAISDRSDTQYF	TGTGCCATCAGTGACAGGTCAGATACGCAGTATTTT
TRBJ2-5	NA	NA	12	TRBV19	CASIGPGETQYF	TGTGCCAGTATAGGGCCGGGGGAGACCCAGTACTTC
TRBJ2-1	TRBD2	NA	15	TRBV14	CASSPLTSGSYEQFF	TGTGCCAGCAGCCCTCTGACTAGCGGGAGTTATGAGCAGTTCTTC
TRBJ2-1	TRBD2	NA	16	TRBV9	CASSVTSGTGYNEQFF	TGTGCCAGCAGCGTGACTAGCGGGACGGGATACAATGAGCAGTTCTTC
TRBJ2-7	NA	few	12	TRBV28	CASSFGGSEQYF	TGTGCCAGCAGTTTTGGAGGGAGCGAGCAGTACTTC
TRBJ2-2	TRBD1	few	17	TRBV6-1	CASSERSAGGNTGELFF	TGTGCCAGCAGTGAACGGTCGGCAGGGGGGAACACCGGGGAGCTGTTTTTT
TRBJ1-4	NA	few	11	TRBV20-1	CSGTGNEKLFF	TGCAGTGGAACCGGGAATGAAAAACTGTTTTTT
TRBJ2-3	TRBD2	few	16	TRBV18	CASSPIAGTSTDTQYF	TGTGCCAGCTCACCTATAGCGGGTACTAGCACAGATACGCAGTATTTT
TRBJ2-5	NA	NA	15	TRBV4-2	CASSQGVLEKETQYF	TGTGCCAGCAGCCAAGGCGTATTGGAGAAAGAGACCCAGTACTTC
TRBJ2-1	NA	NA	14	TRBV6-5	CASSYSRLYNEQFF	TGTGCCAGCAGTTACTCGAGACTTTACAATGAGCAGTTCTTC
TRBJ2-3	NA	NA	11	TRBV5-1	CASSREDTQYF	TGCGCCAGCAGCCGGGAAGATACGCAGTATTTT
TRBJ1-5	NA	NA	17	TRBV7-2	CASSYPAGRRSNQPQHF	TGTGCCAGCAGCTACCCCGCGGGGCGGAGGAGCAATCAGCCCCAGCATTTT
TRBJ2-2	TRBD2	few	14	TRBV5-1	CASSKREMTGELFF	TGCGCCAGCAGTAAGCGGGAGATGACCGGGGAGCTGTTTTTT
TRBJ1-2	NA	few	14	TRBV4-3	CASSLDSISNGYTF	TGCGCCAGCAGCCTTGACAGTATTTCAAATGGCTACACCTTC
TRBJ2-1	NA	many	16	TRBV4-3	CASSQEVGGRFGEQFF	TGCGCCAGCAGCCAAGAAGTCGGAGGGAGATTCGGTGAGCAGTTCTTC
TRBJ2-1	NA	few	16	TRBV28	CASSLIGAQVGNEQFF	TGTGCCAGCAGTTTAATAGGGGCGCAAGTGGGCAATGAGCAGTTCTTC
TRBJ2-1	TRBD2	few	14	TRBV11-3	CASRSTGGSNEQFF	TGTGCCAGCAGAAGCACGGGAGGCTCGAATGAGCAGTTCTTC
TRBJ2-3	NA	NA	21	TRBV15	CATSFPPTPGRRRSVTDTQYF	TGTGCCACCAGCTTCCCCCCAACGCCCGGGAGACGGAGGTCAGTTACAGATACGCAGTATTTT
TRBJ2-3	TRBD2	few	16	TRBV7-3	CASSPSAGGRADTQYF	TGTGCCAGCAGCCCCTCAGCGGGAGGGCGGGCAGATACGCAGTATTTT
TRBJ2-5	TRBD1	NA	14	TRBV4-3	CASSHRQGGETQYF	TGCGCCAGCAGCCACCGACAGGGTGGCGAGACCCAGTACTTC
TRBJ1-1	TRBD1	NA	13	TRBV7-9	CASSQTGGTEAFF	TGTGCCAGCAGTCAGACAGGGGGCACTGAAGCTTTCTTT
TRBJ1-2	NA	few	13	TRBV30	CAYDVGSNYGYTF	TGTGCCTACGATGTCGGGAGTAACTATGGCTACACCTTC
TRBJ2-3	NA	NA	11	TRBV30	CAWEFSDTQYF	TGTGCCTGGGAATTTAGCGATACGCAGTATTTT
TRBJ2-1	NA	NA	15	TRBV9	CASSVAGSNYNEQFF	TGTGCCAGCAGCGTAGCTGGTAGCAATTACAATGAGCAGTTCTTC
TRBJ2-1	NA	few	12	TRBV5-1	CASKTGVNEQFF	TGCGCCAGCAAGACGGGGGTAAATGAGCAGTTCTTC
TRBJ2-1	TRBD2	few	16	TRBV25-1	CASSESAGGKYNEQFF	TGTGCCAGCAGTGAATCGGCGGGAGGAAAGTACAATGAGCAGTTCTTC
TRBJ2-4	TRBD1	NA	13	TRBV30	CAWGTGVLNIQYF	TGTGCCTGGGGGACAGGGGTGTTAAACATTCAGTACTTC
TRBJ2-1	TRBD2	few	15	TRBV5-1	CASSLVTSGRDEQFF	TGCGCCAGCAGCTTGGTGACTAGCGGGAGGGATGAGCAGTTCTTC
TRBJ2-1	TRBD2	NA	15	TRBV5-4	CASSLRGGFYNEQFF	TGTGCCAGCAGCTTGCGGGGAGGGTTTTACAATGAGCAGTTCTTC
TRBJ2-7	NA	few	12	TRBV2	CASEYQGHEQYF	TGTGCCAGCGAATACCAGGGGCACGAGCAGTACTTC
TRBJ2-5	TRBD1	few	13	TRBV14	CASNQGALETQYF	TGTGCCAGCAACCAGGGGGCTTTAGAGACCCAGTACTTC
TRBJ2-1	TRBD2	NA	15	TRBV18	CASSPLAGDNNEQFF	TGTGCCAGCTCACCACTAGCGGGAGACAACAATGAGCAGTTCTTC
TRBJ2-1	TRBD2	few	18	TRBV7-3	CASSLGASAGGPYNEQFF	TGTGCCAGCAGCTTAGGGGCCAGTGCGGGAGGGCCTTACAATGAGCAGTTCTTC
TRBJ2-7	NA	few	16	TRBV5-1	CASSLETGTGAYEQYF	TGCGCCAGCAGCTTGGAGACCGGGACTGGCGCCTACGAGCAGTACTTC
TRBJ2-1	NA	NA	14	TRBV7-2	CASSLDSAYNEQFF	TGTGCCAGCAGCTTGGACTCCGCCTACAATGAGCAGTTCTTC
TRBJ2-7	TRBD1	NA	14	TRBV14	CASSRRDRGYEQYF	TGTGCCAGCAGCCGAAGGGACAGGGGTTACGAGCAGTACTTC
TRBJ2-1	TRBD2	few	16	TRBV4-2	CASSHHPASGYNEQFF	TGTGCCAGCAGCCACCACCCGGCTAGCGGGTACAATGAGCAGTTCTTC
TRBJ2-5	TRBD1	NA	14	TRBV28	CASSFAGGAETQYF	TGTGCCAGCAGTTTCGCAGGGGGCGCGGAGACCCAGTACTTC
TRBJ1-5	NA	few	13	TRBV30	CAWRDTGLGPQHF	TGTGCCTGGAGGGATACAGGGTTGGGGCCCCAGCATTTT
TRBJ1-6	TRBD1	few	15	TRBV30	CAWSVLGQGRSPLHF	TGTGCCTGGAGTGTACTGGGACAGGGGCGTTCACCCCTCCACTTT
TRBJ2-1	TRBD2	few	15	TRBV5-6	CASSFVGRAGGEQFF	TGTGCCAGCAGCTTCGTCGGGAGGGCCGGAGGTGAGCAGTTCTTC
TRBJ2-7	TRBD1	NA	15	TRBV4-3	CASSHTGTGAYEQYF	TGCGCCAGCAGCCACACCGGGACAGGGGCTTACGAGCAGTACTTC
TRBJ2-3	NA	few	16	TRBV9	CASSEEPGVTTDTQYF	TGTGCCAGCAGCGAAGAACCAGGGGTCACCACAGATACGCAGTATTTT
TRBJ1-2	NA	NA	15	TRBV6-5	CASSSEGQRGYGYTF	TGTGCCAGCAGTTCCGAGGGCCAGAGAGGCTATGGCTACACCTTC
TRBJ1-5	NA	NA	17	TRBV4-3	CASSQDYRVYSNQPQHF	TGCGCCAGCAGCCAAGATTACAGGGTTTATAGCAATCAGCCCCAGCATTTT
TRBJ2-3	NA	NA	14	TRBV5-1	CASSYREPGDTQYF	TGCGCCAGCAGTTACCGTGAACCCGGAGATACGCAGTATTTT
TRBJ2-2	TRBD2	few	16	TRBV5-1	CASRKESGSLTGELFF	TGCGCCAGCAGAAAGGAGAGCGGGAGTTTAACCGGGGAGCTGTTTTTT
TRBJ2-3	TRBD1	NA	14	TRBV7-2	CASSLTGGTDTQYF	TGTGCCAGCAGCTTAACAGGGGGCACAGATACGCAGTATTTT
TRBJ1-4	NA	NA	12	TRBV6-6	CASSYGGSGSTF	TGTGCCAGCAGCTATGGGGGGTCTGGGTCTACTTTT
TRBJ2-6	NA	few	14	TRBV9	CASSVASGANVLTF	TGTGCCAGCAGCGTCGCGTCTGGGGCCAACGTCCTGACTTTC
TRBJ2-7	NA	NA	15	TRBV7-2	CASSFRDSSSYEQYF	TGTGCCAGCAGCTTCCGGGACTCCAGCTCCTACGAGCAGTACTTC
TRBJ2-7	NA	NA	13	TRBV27	CAPLPVVHYEQYF	TGTGCCCCCCTGCCGGTTGTCCACTACGAGCAGTACTTC
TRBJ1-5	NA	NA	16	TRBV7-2	CASSLAAADSNQPQHF	TGTGCCAGCAGCTTAGCGGCGGCAGATAGCAATCAGCCCCAGCATTTT
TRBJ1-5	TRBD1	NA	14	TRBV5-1	CASSLGQGSEPQHF	TGCGCCAGCAGCTTGGGACAGGGGTCGGAGCCCCAGCATTTT
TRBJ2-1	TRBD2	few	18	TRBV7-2	CASSFRTSATSSYNEQFF	TGTGCCAGCAGCTTCCGGACTAGCGCGACTAGCTCCTACAATGAGCAGTTCTTC
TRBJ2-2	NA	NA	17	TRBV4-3	CASSQDFRVEGTGELFF	TGCGCCAGCAGCCAAGACTTTCGCGTCGAGGGTACCGGGGAGCTGTTTTTT
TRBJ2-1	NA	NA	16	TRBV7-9	CASSYTVAASYNEQFF	TGTGCCAGCAGCTACACGGTAGCGGCATCCTACAATGAGCAGTTCTTC
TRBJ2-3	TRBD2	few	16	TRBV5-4	CASSKPGLDMGDTQYF	TGTGCCAGCAGCAAACCGGGACTAGATATGGGTGATACGCAGTATTTT
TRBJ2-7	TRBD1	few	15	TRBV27	CASNSAGTGIHEQYF	TGTGCCTCCAATTCCGCCGGGACAGGGATCCACGAGCAGTACTTC